The T cell receptor beta chain described here comes from a study of shared clonotypes between healthy human individuals. Each PCR replicate from the sorted subsets contained about 200 ng DNA, which is about 30,000 T cell genomes. The table came from immunoSEQ multiplex PCR; TCRdb's copy has only in-frame clones and leaves some out. The sample has hundreds of thousands of clones, 74% seen once; the top ten hold over 1.5%. The V gene lost 10 bases and the J gene lost 2 bases, with 14 bases spanning the gap. Germline CDR1 and CDR2: LNHDA and SQIVND (reference sequence). The CDR3 runs 13 residues. This TCR was sampled from a woman aged 30 to 39 in good health. The genes are TRBV19 and TRBJ2-5; tentatively, D is TRBD1 (6 bases). Specimen: memory CD4+ T cells sorted from blood. Subset described: CD45RA-negative fraction. The CDR3 region is CAINTQGQETQYF. The CDR3 bases are TGTGCCATCAACACCCAGGGGCAAGAGACCCAGTACTTC.